Following are 10 T cell receptor beta chains from one sample sequenced in a study of T cell responses to AZD1222 COVID-19 vaccine. The assay was immunoSEQ multiplex PCR, and TCRdb's table has in-frame clones only and misses some. The table has 55,000 to 90,000 clones, roughly 84% seen once; the top ten hold over 8%. Here the sequenced sample was peripheral blood, taken on day 0 of AZD1222 vaccination. These TCRs come from an adult in good health.

The V and J genes are TRBV6-4 and TRBJ2-6, with no clear D. Germline CDR1 MRHNA, CDR2 SNTAGT. The CDR3 spans 14 residues. V was trimmed by 2 bases and J by 0 bases, leaving 2 bases between them. The CDR3 loop reads CASSDNSGANVLTF. The CDR3, as DNA: TGTGCCAGCAGTGACAACTCTGGGGCCAACGTCCTGACTTTC.

The V call is TRBV7-2, the J call TRBJ2-1; 10 nucleotides align to TRBD1. The CDR3 spans 14 residues. In germline, CDR1 is SGHTA, CDR2 FQGNSA. V lost 4 bases and J lost 13; bases outside the gene matches: 10. The CDR3 protein is CASSSTGTGVSQFF. DNA for the CDR3: TGTGCCAGCAGCTCCACCGGGACAGGGGTATCCCAGTTCTTC.

This sequence joins TRBV19 and TRBJ2-7, with 10 bases fitting TRBD2. The V gene's germline CDR1 is LNHDA and CDR2 SQIVND (reference sequence). This CDR3 contains 15 residues. V was clipped by 3 bases and J by 3 bases; unmatched bases: 5. The CDR3 DNA follows: TGTGCCAGTAGTATCGTAGCGGGGGGTGGCTACGAGCAGTACTTC. Encoded protein: CASSIVAGGGYEQYF. Using reference TRBV19 and TRBJ2-7 for the parts outside the CDR3, the full variable domain is DGGITQSPKYLFRKEGQNVTLSCEQNLNHDAMYWYRQDPGQGLRLIYYSQIVNDFQKGDIAEGYSVSREKKESFPLTVTSAQKNPTAFYLCASSIVAGGGYEQYFGPGTRLTVT.

This rearrangement joins TRBV28 to TRBJ1-3; no reliable D call. V lost 8 bases and J 0 bases, leaving 17 bases between the germline ends. Germline CDR1 reads MDHEN; CDR2 reads SYDVKM. The CDR3 is 16 amino acids. CDR3 in amino acids: CASVPVVPISGNTIYF. CDR3 in DNA: TGTGCCAGCGTGCCTGTTGTCCCAATCTCTGGAAACACCATATATTTT.

This chain connects TRBV19 to TRBJ2-7; tentatively, D is TRBD1 (6 bases). Germline V gene data show CDR1 as LNHDA and CDR2 as SQIVND (reference sequence). This CDR3 has 15 amino acids. The V gene lost 8 bases and the J gene lost 3 bases, with 20 bases spanning the gap. The CDR3 spells CASQSLRAGDYEQYF. CDR3 nucleotide sequence: TGTGCCAGTCAATCCCTGAGGGCAGGGGACTACGAGCAGTACTTC. Variable domain in full (rest from reference TRBV19 and TRBJ2-7): DGGITQSPKYLFRKEGQNVTLSCEQNLNHDAMYWYRQDPGQGLRLIYYSQIVNDFQKGDIAEGYSVSREKKESFPLTVTSAQKNPTAFYLCASQSLRAGDYEQYFGPGTRLTVT.

Only a few counts were recorded for this clone. J is TRBJ1-2 and V is TRBV6-5; D remains unclear. V gave up 0 bases and J gave up 4 bases, with 3 bases separating them. CDR3 size: 12 residues. Germline CDR1 and CDR2: MNHEY and SVGAGI. In DNA form, the CDR3 reads TGTGCCAGCAGTTACTCAGGCTATGGCTACACCTTC. This sequence encodes CASSYSGYGYTF.

The chain is built from TRBV5-6 and TRBJ1-2; D not certain. The V gene lost 1 base and the J gene lost 6 bases, with 13 bases spanning the gap. This CDR3 has 14 residues. CDR1 is SGHDT and CDR2 is YYEEEE in the germline V gene. CDR3: CASSLFGGYDGYTF. The CDR3 DNA is TGTGCCAGCAGCTTGTTTGGAGGGTATGATGGCTACACCTTC. The full variable domain, with the rest looked up from reference TRBV5-6 and TRBJ1-2, is DAGVTQSPTHLIKTRGQQVTLRCSPKSGHDTVSWYQQALGQGPQFIFQYYEEEERQRGNFPDRFSGHQFPNYSSELNVNALLLGDSALYLCASSLFGGYDGYTFGSGTRLTVV.

The V and J genes are TRBV5-4 and TRBJ1-6, with D uncertain. This CDR3 has 13 residues. The germline gives CDR1 SGHNT, CDR2 YYREEE (reference sequence). Trimming removed 0 bases at V and 9 bases at J, with 7 bases between. Here the CDR3 reads CASSLENFSPLHF. The CDR3 DNA sequence: TGTGCCAGCAGCTTGGAAAATTTTTCACCCCTCCACTTT. Filled out from reference TRBV5-4 and TRBJ1-6, the complete variable domain reads ETGVTQSPTHLIKTRGQQVTLRCSSQSGHNTVSWYQQALGQGPQFIFQYYREEENGRGNFPPRFSGLQFPNYSSELNVNALELDDSALYLCASSLENFSPLHFGNGTRLTVT.

The V call is TRBV5-1, the J call TRBJ1-4; the D is unclear. Germline CDR1 SGHRS, CDR2 YFSETQ. The V gene lost 0 bases and the J gene lost 1 base, with 4 bases spanning the gap. The CDR3 has 14 amino acids. The CDR3 protein is CASSLVGTNEKLFF. As DNA, the CDR3 is TGCGCCAGCAGCTTGGTTGGAACTAATGAAAAACTGTTTTTT. Full variable domain (missing parts from reference TRBV5-1 and TRBJ1-4): KAGVTQTPRYLIKTRGQQVTLSCSPISGHRSVSWYQQTPGQGLQFLFEYFSETQRNKGNFPGRFSGRQFSNSRSEMNVSTLELGDSALYLCASSLVGTNEKLFFGSGTQLSVL.

The gene calls are TRBV5-4 and TRBJ2-3; TRBD1 matches at 10 bases. There are 13 residues in the CDR3. Germline V gene data show CDR1 as SGHNT and CDR2 as YYREEE (reference sequence). Unmatched junction bases numbered 1, after V lost 6 bases and J lost 3 bases. The CDR3 bases are TGTGCCAGCACGGGACAGGGGACAGATACGCAGTATTTT. This translates into CASTGQGTDTQYF.